The next 14 T cell receptor beta chains were all read from a single sample in a study of cytomegalovirus exposure and HLA in healthy donors. PCR primers comprised 60 Vbeta and 13 Jbeta primers. Data came from immunoSEQ multiplex PCR; TCRdb stores just in-frame clones and leaves some out. The sample gives about 210,000 clones, under 85% of which show up once; approximately 10% is in the top ten. Sequencing used PBMCs. These receptor sequences come from a woman in her forties or fifties in good health and CMV-seropositive.

J is TRBJ2-1 and V is TRBV2, with 8 bases lining up with TRBD2. V dropped 0 bases and J dropped 0; count of bases not matched to a gene: 7. The length of the CDR3 is 18 residues. CDR1 is SNHLY and CDR2 is FYNNEI in the germline V gene. The CDR3 loop reads CASSEAGLAGSSYNEQFF. CDR3 nucleotides: TGTGCCAGCAGTGAAGCGGGGCTAGCGGGTAGCTCCTACAATGAGCAGTTCTTC.

The chain has TRBV4-3 and TRBJ2-1, with 9 bases lining up with TRBD2. CDR3 length: 17 amino acids. CDR1 is LGHNA, CDR2 YSLEER, per germline. The V segment lost 4 bases and the J segment 2 bases; nucleotides outside the gene matches: 9. Written as DNA, the CDR3 is TGCGCCAGCAGCCTAGTCCGCGGGGGGGGGACCTACAATGAGCAGTTCTTC. Amino acid sequence: CASSLVRGGGTYNEQFF.

The chain uses TRBV29-1 and TRBJ1-1, with 7 bases aligning to TRBD1. Germline V gives CDR1 SQVTM, CDR2 ANQGSEA. The junction had 15 bases not matched to a gene; V was cut back by 6 bases and J by 5 bases. The CDR3 totals 15 residues. CDR3 nucleotides: TGCAGCGTCAATACAGGGGCCAATTTGGGAACTGAAGCTTTCTTT. This translates into CSVNTGANLGTEAFF. Full variable domain (remainder filled in from reference TRBV29-1 and TRBJ1-1): SAVISQKPSRDICQRGTSLTIQCQVDSQVTMMFWYRQQPGQSLTLIATANQGSEATYESGFVIDKFPISRPNLTFSTLTVSNMSPEDSSIYLCSVNTGANLGTEAFFGQGTRLTVV.

This clone was counted only a few times. The rearrangement links TRBV18 to TRBJ2-7; D is perhaps TRBD2 (6 bases). V was trimmed by 6 bases and J by 0 bases, leaving 12 bases between them. The CDR3 covers 14 residues. The germline gives CDR1 KGHSH, CDR2 LQKENI. The CDR3 reads CASSTRRDSYEQYF. The CDR3 DNA follows: TGTGCCAGCTCTACACGGAGGGACTCCTACGAGCAGTACTTC. Supplemented by reference TRBV18 and TRBJ2-7, the full variable domain reads NAGVMQNPRHLVRRRGQEARLRCSPMKGHSHVYWYRQLPEEGLKFMVYLQKENIIDESGMPKERFSAEFPKEGPSILRIQQVVRGDSAAYFCASSTRRDSYEQYFGPGTRLTVT.

The V call is TRBV6-5, the J call TRBJ2-7, with 8 bases that match TRBD1. V was pared by 2 bases and J by 1 base, with 4 bases of the junction left unmatched. Looked up from germline, CDR1 is MNHEY and CDR2 is SVGAGI. This CDR3 comprises 15 residues. The CDR3 DNA sequence: TGTGCCAGCAGTTACGGGGGGACAGGATCCTACGAGCAGTACTTC. This codes for CASSYGGTGSYEQYF.

The chain has TRBV27 and TRBJ1-5; possible D gene TRBD1, 6 bases. This CDR3 spans 14 amino acids. The V end lost 3 bases, the J end lost 3 bases, and 9 bases lay between the germline ends. From germline, CDR1 is MNHEY and CDR2 SMNVEV (reference sequence). CDR3 sequence: CASSLRGINQPQHF. The CDR3 DNA reads TGTGCCAGCAGTTTGAGGGGGATCAATCAGCCCCAGCATTTT.

The CDR3 DNA reads as TGCGCCAGCAGCCCAAGGGACATCACCGGGGAGCTGTTTTTT. This translates into CASSPRDITGELFF. This rearrangement joins TRBV5-1 to TRBJ2-2, with D perhaps TRBD1 (6 bases). The CDR3 consists of 14 residues. The germline V gene encodes CDR1 SGHRS and CDR2 YFSETQ. V was pared by 4 bases and J by 4 bases, with 11 bases between.

J is TRBJ1-1 and V is TRBV4-1, with D maybe TRBD1 (5 bases). Per germline, CDR1 MGHRA and CDR2 YSYEKL. The CDR3 is 14 residues long. The V end was cut by 6 bases, the J end by 3 bases, with 14 bases between. The CDR3 region has the DNA TGCGCCAGCAGGGGGCCCCTAAGGGACACTGAAGCTTTCTTT. Translated, it gives CASRGPLRDTEAFF.

The chain is built from TRBV28 and TRBJ2-7; tentative D call: TRBD2 (6 bases). Germline assignment: CDR1 MDHEN and CDR2 SYDVKM. V lost 6 bases and J lost 5, with 17 bases in between. There are 14 residues in the CDR3. For the CDR3, the DNA is TGTGCCAGCAGGAGTACCGGGACTCTACACGAGCAGTACTTC. This codes for CASRSTGTLHEQYF.

The V call is TRBV7-2, the J call TRBJ1-4; D is unresolved. The CDR3 has 15 residues. V shed 2 bases and J shed 5 bases, with 12 bases lying between them. From germline, CDR1 is SGHTA and CDR2 FQGNSA. The CDR3 loop reads CASSLLRETNEKLFF. DNA for the CDR3: TGTGCCAGCAGCTTACTGCGGGAAACAAATGAAAAACTGTTTTTT.

The chain is built from TRBV27 and TRBJ2-7; tentatively, D is TRBD1 (5 bases). This CDR3 is built from 15 residues. V gave up 5 bases and J gave up 2 bases, with 16 bases separating them. CDR1 and CDR2 from the germline V gene are MNHEY and SMNVEV (reference sequence). This chain's CDR3 is CASSHSAGPTYEQYF. In DNA, the CDR3 is TGTGCCAGCAGTCATTCGGCAGGGCCAACCTACGAGCAGTACTTC.

This clone was observed a single time. Other DNA sequences within the sample encode an identical CDR3. The chain couples TRBV12-5 to TRBJ1-5; 9 nucleotides agree with TRBD1. The length of the CDR3 is 19 residues. CDR1 is LGHNT and CDR2 is FRNRAP in the germline V gene. Trimming took 0 bases from V and 2 from J; bases not matched to a gene: 11. Here the CDR3 reads CASGLVLNRGLLGNQPQHF. The CDR3 DNA sequence: TGTGCTAGTGGTTTGGTACTCAACAGGGGGCTCTTGGGCAATCAGCCCCAGCATTTT. The full variable domain, its missing parts supplied by reference TRBV12-5 and TRBJ1-5, is DARVTQTPRHKVTEMGQEVTMRCQPILGHNTVFWYRQTMMQGLELLAYFRNRAPLDDSGMPKDRFSAEMPDATLATLKIQPSEPRDSAVYFCASGLVLNRGLLGNQPQHFGDGTRLSIL.

The chain couples TRBV4-1 to TRBJ2-7; 13 nucleotides line up with TRBD2. V dropped 2 bases and J dropped 6; count of bases not matched to a gene: 10. The germline V gene encodes CDR1 MGHRA and CDR2 YSYEKL. This CDR3 has 17 amino acids. The chain's CDR3 is CASSQNHLLAGGGEQYF. The CDR3 nucleotides are TGCGCCAGCAGCCAAAACCACTTACTAGCGGGGGGGGGCGAGCAGTACTTC.

The sample holds one count of this clone. The chain employs TRBV28 and TRBJ1-4; unclear D gene. The CDR3 spans 11 residues. Germline V lookup: CDR1 MDHEN, CDR2 SYDVKM. Trimming shortened V by 10 bases and J by 9 bases, and 12 bases separated the two germline ends. The CDR3, as DNA: TGTGCCACCGGGAGCTCGCAAAAACTGTTTTTT. This gives the protein CATGSSQKLFF.